This T cell receptor beta chain was documented in a study of blood T cell repertoires in COVID-19. Across the whole study: The analysed material was cDNA or gDNA that came from T cells, B-cell-depleted T cells, or PBMCs.

Data came from immunoSEQ multiplex PCR; TCRdb stores just in-frame clones and leaves some out. Among about 100,000 clones, 70% to 80% were seen once, and the ten largest hold around a third. The CDR3 sequence is 14 residues long. From germline, CDR1 is MNHEY and CDR2 SMNVEV (reference sequence). V was shortened by 5 bases and J by 2 bases, with 13 bases between the two germline ends. The sequenced sample consisted of peripheral blood. The TCR comes from a man in his 70s with active or convalescent COVID-19. The genes are TRBV27 and TRBJ2-7, with D possibly matching TRBD2 (5 bases). CDR3 in amino acids: CASSPRSAPYEQYF. As DNA, the CDR3 is TGTGCCAGCAGTCCGCGTAGCGCTCCCTACGAGCAGTACTTC.